This TCR beta chain was sequenced for a study of spatial heterogeneity in lung cancer. Study details: On average, each unique TCR and UMI combination appeared more than ten times in raw reads.

TCRdb reanalysed the 5' RACE reads using MiXCR and keeps one entry per CDR3 protein. This table holds 11,000 to 15,000 distinct CDR3 sequences, 4% to 5% found once. Time point specified: sample taken at primary tumor resection. Donors were over 70 untreated early-stage non-small cell lung cancer patients. Material for sequencing was whole RNA from tumor, nontumor lung or frozen PBMC, left unsorted. Overall study results and limits: Mutation tallies in tumors tracked expanded intratumoral alpha and beta TCR counts. Expanded TCRs that were ubiquitous or regional had counts tracking ubiquitous and regional nonsynonymous mutations, respectively.

At least ten counts were recorded for this clonotype. What it binds is unknown. This beta chain is a stray read from a library made for alpha chains; its abundance is not meaningful. The TCR was taken from a female donor with early-stage non-small cell lung cancer. The specimen comprised lung tumor tissue, sampled at surgery.

In DNA form, the CDR3 reads TGTGCCAGCAGTTACTTCCTAGCCCGCAATGAGCAGTTCTTC. Protein: CASSYFLARNEQFF. The chain is built from TRBV6-2 or TRBV6-3 and TRBJ2-1; weak D call: TRBD2 (5 bases). From germline, CDR1 is MNHEY and CDR2 SVGEGT. Deletions cut 1 base from V and 6 bases from J, with 10 bases between. The CDR3 contains 14 residues.